The source of this T cell receptor (beta chain) is a study of graft-versus-host responses after intestinal transplantation. Overall study findings and caveats: There were GvH clones found in recipient marrow, and some of them appeared first in ileum or blood. There was an association between peak levels of circulating GvH clones and early post-transplant HvG declines.

Trimming at V came to 4 bases and at J to 4 bases, leaving 10 bases not matched to a gene. Per the germline V gene, CDR1 is MGHDK and CDR2 is SYGVNS. This CDR3 is 15 amino acids long. Assay used: immunoSEQ multiplex PCR; TCRdb lists only in-frame clones, some missing. The sample yields roughly 50,000 clones, roughly nine tenths seen once. A remark on this clone: Its specificity is unknown.

The material sequenced was PBMCs, taken roughly 660 days after intestinal transplant. The TCR sequence derives from a human patient who received an intestinal transplant, so some T cells may come from the graft donor. V gene TRBV25-1 combines with J gene TRBJ2-7; 7 bases are shared with TRBD1. The CDR3 coding sequence is TGTGCCAGCAGTGGTCCGCCGGGACAGTTATACGAGCAGTACTTC. This sequence encodes CASSGPPGQLYEQYF.